A single sample is the source of the 5 T cell receptor beta chains below, sequenced in a study of beta chain features in type 1 diabetes. Expressed TCRB transcripts were sequenced after all isolated RNA was converted to cDNA. TCRdb's table, derived via immunoSEQ multiplex PCR, lists solely in-frame clones and lacks some. The sample lists roughly 450,000 clones; approximately 15% were seen once. The sequencing input was naive CD4+ T cells from blood. These receptors all stem from a man under 40 in good health.

In this sample, this clone turned up once. The V gene is TRBV28, the J gene TRBJ2-1; 12 nucleotides line up with TRBD2. V lost 10 bases to trimming and J lost 10 bases; unmatched junction nucleotides: 17. Germline CDR1 and CDR2: MDHEN and SYDVKM. The length of the CDR3 is 16 residues. The CDR3 protein is CATTPVLAGGPLEQFF. In DNA form, the CDR3 reads TGTGCCACTACGCCGGTGCTAGCGGGAGGGCCATTAGAGCAGTTCTTC.

V usage is TRBV30 and J usage is TRBJ2-3, with D unresolved. The V end was cut by 4 bases, the J end by 6 bases, with 8 bases between. CDR1 GTSNPN and CDR2 SVGIG come from the germline V gene (reference sequence). This CDR3 comprises 11 residues. CDR3 DNA sequence: TGTGCCTGGAAAGTTCGGGATACGCAGTATTTT. Translated: CAWKVRDTQYF. The full variable domain, its missing parts supplied by reference TRBV30 and TRBJ2-3, is SQTIHQWPATLVQPVGSPLSLECTVEGTSNPNLYWYRQAAGRGLQLLFYSVGIGQISSEVPQNLSASRPQDRQFILSSKKLLLSDSGFYLCAWKVRDTQYFGPGTRLTVL.

Comments on this clone: A read error may account for a junction end that differs from germline. The rearrangement uses TRBV7-9 and TRBJ1-5, with D possibly being TRBD1 (6 bases). The CDR3 is made up of 14 amino acids. Germline V lookup: CDR1 SEHNR, CDR2 FQNEAQ (reference sequence). The CDR3 protein is CASSPRTADQSQHF. CDR3 coding DNA: TGTGCCAGCAGCCCACGGACAGCGGATCAGTCCCAGCATTTT.

This clone was found a few times. CDR3 nucleotide sequence: TGTGCCAGCAGCTTAGATGTTGCGGGAGGCTTCTACAATGAGCAGTTCTTC. It is translated as CASSLDVAGGFYNEQFF. This chain links TRBV7-9 with TRBJ2-1; 8 nucleotides agree with TRBD2. Germline V gene data show CDR1 as SEHNR and CDR2 as FQNEAQ (reference sequence). The length of the CDR3 is 17 residues. The V gene end was trimmed by 1 base and the J gene end by 3 bases; junction bases not matched to a gene: 8.

In DNA, the CDR3 is TGTGCCTGGACAGGCCTGTGGGAGACCCAGTACTTC. Its translation: CAWTGLWETQYF. V and J are TRBV30 and TRBJ2-5; no clear D gene. Trimming left V 4 bases short and J 5 bases short, with 11 bases between. Germline V lookup: CDR1 GTSNPN, CDR2 SVGIG (reference sequence). There are 12 residues in the CDR3.